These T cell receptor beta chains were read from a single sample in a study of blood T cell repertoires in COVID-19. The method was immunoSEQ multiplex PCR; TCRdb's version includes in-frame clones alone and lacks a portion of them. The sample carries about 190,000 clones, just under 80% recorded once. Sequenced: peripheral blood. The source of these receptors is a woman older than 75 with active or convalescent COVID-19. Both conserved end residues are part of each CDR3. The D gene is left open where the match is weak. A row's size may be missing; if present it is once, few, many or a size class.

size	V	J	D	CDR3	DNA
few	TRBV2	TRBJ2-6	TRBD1	CASSATGTVSGANVLTF	TGTGCCAGCAGTGCGACCGGGACAGTGTCTGGGGCCAACGTCCTGACTTTC
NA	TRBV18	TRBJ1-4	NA	CASSPIGGVEKLFF	TGTGCCAGCTCACCAATAGGAGGGGTCGAAAAACTGTTTTTT
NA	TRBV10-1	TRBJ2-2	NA	CASNEFRGGGGGELFF	TGCGCCAGCAATGAATTCAGGGGCGGGGGAGGCGGGGAGCTGTTTTTT
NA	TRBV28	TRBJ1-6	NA	CASSSGAGDANSPLHF	TGTGCCAGCAGCTCTGGGGCAGGGGACGCTAATTCACCCCTCCACTTT
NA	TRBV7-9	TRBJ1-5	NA	CASSLTDNQPQHF	TGTGCCAGCAGCTTGACAGACAATCAGCCCCAGCATTTT
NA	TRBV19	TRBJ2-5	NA	CAGGLETQYF	TGTGCCGGAGGACTTGAGACCCAGTACTTC
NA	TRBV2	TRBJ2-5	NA	CASAGPLRETQYF	TGTGCCAGCGCGGGTCCCCTCCGGGAGACCCAGTACTTC
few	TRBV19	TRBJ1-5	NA	CASSIDQVQPQHF	TGTGCCAGTAGTATAGATCAGGTTCAGCCCCAGCATTTT
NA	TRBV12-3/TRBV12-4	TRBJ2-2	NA	CASSPSGELFF	TGTGCCAGCAGTCCTTCCGGGGAGCTGTTTTTT
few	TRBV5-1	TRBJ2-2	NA	CASSFTGTTGELFF	TGCGCCAGCAGCTTTACAGGGACCACCGGGGAGCTGTTTTTT
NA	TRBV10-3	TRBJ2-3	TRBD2	CAIRSWGTSGADTQYF	TGTGCCATCCGAAGTTGGGGGACTAGCGGCGCCGATACGCAGTATTTT
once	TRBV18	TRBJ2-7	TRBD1	CASSPPWTGGNAAYEQYF	TGTGCCAGCTCACCACCTTGGACAGGGGGTAATGCGGCCTACGAGCAGTACTTC
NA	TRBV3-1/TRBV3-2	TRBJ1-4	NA	CASSQRGHEKLFF	TGTGCCAGCAGCCAAAGAGGGCATGAAAAACTGTTTTTT
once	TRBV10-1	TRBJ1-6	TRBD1	CASSESIQGGSPLHF	TGCGCCAGCAGTGAGTCGATCCAGGGGGGTTCACCCCTCCACTTT
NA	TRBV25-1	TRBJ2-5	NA	CASRGLAQETQYF	TGTGCCAGCAGGGGCTTGGCCCAAGAGACCCAGTACTTC
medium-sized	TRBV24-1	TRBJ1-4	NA	CATSDRTENEKLFF	TGTGCCACCAGTGATAGGACAGAGAATGAAAAACTGTTTTTT
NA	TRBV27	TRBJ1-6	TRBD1	CASSAGTGRRNSPLHF	TGTGCCAGCAGCGCTGGGACAGGGCGTAGGAATTCACCCCTCCACTTT
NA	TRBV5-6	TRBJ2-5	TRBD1	CASIRTGAETQYF	TGTGCCAGCATCCGGACAGGGGCAGAGACCCAGTACTTC
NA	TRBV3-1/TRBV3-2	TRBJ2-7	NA	CASSQVGGPRTYEQYF	TGTGCCAGCAGCCAGGTTGGCGGGCCCCGGACCTACGAGCAGTACTTC
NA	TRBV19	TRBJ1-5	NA	CASSITPDQPQHF	TGTGCCAGTAGTATAACCCCAGATCAGCCCCAGCATTTT
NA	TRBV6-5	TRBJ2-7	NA	CASSYPLTGWDSEQYF	TGTGCCAGCAGTTACCCGTTGACGGGGTGGGATTCCGAGCAGTACTTC
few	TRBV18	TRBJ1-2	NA	CASSPMGGEDYGYTF	TGTGCCAGCTCACCGATGGGGGGAGAGGACTATGGCTACACCTTC
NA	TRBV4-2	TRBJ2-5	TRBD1	CASSRTGASVEETQYF	TGTGCCAGCAGCCGCACAGGGGCCTCGGTGGAAGAGACCCAGTACTTC
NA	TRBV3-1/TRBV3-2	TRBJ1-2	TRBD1	CASSHSDPGQGALGYTF	TGTGCCAGCAGCCATTCCGATCCGGGACAGGGCGCACTCGGCTACACCTTC
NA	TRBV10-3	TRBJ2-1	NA	CAITKRQGGAYNEQFF	TGTGCCATCACCAAGAGGCAGGGGGGAGCCTACAATGAGCAGTTCTTC
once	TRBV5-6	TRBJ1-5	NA	CASSLGGVRQPQHF	TGTGCCAGCAGCTTGGGGGGGGTTAGACAGCCCCAGCATTTT
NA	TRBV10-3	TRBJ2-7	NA	CAISAGYEQYF	TGTGCCATCAGTGCCGGCTACGAGCAGTACTTC
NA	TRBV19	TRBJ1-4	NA	CASSPGGAGNEKLFF	TGTGCCAGTAGTCCTGGGGGCGCGGGTAATGAAAAACTGTTTTTT
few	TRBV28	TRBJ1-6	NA	CASTRRGYYNSPLHF	TGTGCCAGCACCAGACGGGGGTACTATAATTCACCCCTCCACTTT
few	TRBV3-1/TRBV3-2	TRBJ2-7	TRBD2	CASSQVAGLAISAEQYF	TGTGCCAGCAGCCAAGTAGCGGGACTAGCGATTTCCGCCGAGCAGTACTTC
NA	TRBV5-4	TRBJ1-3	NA	CASSLTGTFGNTIYF	TGTGCCAGCAGCCTGACTGGGACTTTCGGAAACACCATATATTTT
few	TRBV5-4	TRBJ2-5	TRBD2	CASSSGELQETQYF	TGTGCCAGCAGCAGCGGGGAGCTTCAAGAGACCCAGTACTTC
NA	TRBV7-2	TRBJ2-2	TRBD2	CASLNLAGGSNTGELFF	TGTGCCAGCTTAAATTTAGCGGGGGGAAGCAACACCGGGGAGCTGTTTTTT
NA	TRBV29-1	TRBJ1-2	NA	CSVGSEGGYTF	TGCAGCGTTGGGTCGGAGGGTGGCTACACCTTC
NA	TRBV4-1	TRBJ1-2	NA	CASSQDLAGRNYGYTF	TGCGCCAGCAGCCAAGATCTGGCAGGGCGCAACTATGGCTACACCTTC
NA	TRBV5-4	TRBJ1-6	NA	CASSSFGNREVSYNSPLHF	TGTGCCAGCAGCTCCTTCGGGAACCGGGAGGTATCCTATAATTCACCCCTCCACTTT
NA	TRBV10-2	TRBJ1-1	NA	CASSEMRGGDHSDTEAFF	TGCGCCAGCAGTGAGATGAGGGGAGGGGACCACTCAGACACTGAAGCTTTCTTT
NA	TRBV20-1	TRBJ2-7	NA	CSASREVGSYEQYF	TGCAGTGCTAGTAGGGAGGTGGGCTCCTACGAGCAGTACTTC
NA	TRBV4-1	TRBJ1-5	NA	CASSQEGLNQIYSNQPQHF	TGCGCCAGCAGCCAAGAGGGCCTTAACCAAATTTATAGCAATCAGCCCCAGCATTTT
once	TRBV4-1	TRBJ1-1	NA	CASRPEQGRSTEAFF	TGCGCCAGCAGACCAGAACAGGGCAGGAGCACTGAAGCTTTCTTT
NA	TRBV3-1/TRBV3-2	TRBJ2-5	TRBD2	CASSQPGTSEETQYF	TGTGCCAGCAGCCAACCCGGGACTAGCGAAGAGACCCAGTACTTC
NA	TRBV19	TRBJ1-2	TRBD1	CASIGTGTGSPAGYTF	TGTGCCAGTATTGGGACCGGGACAGGGAGTCCCGCTGGCTACACCTTC
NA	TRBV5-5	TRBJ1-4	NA	CASRVSNEKLFF	TGTGCCAGCAGAGTCAGTAATGAAAAACTGTTTTTT
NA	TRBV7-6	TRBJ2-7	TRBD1	CASSPGQGTGEQYF	TGTGCCAGCAGCCCTGGACAGGGGACGGGGGAGCAGTACTTC
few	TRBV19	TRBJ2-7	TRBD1	CASSSTGAYEQYF	TGTGCCAGTAGCTCGACAGGGGCCTACGAGCAGTACTTC
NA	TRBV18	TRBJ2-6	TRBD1	CASSQGTGNSGANVLTF	TGTGCCAGCTCACAGGGGACAGGGAACTCTGGGGCCAACGTCCTGACTTTC
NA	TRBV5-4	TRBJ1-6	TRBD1	CASSVDRVNSPLHF	TGTGCCAGCAGCGTCGACAGGGTTAATTCACCCCTCCACTTT
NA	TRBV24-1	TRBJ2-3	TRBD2	CASSAGDYFTDTQYF	TGTGCCTCGTCGGCGGGGGACTATTTCACAGATACGCAGTATTTT
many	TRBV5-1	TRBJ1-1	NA	CASSLKLDTEAFF	TGCGCCAGCAGCTTGAAGTTAGACACTGAAGCTTTCTTT
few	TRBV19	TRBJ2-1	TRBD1	CASTLGQGSSYNEQFF	TGTGCCAGTACCCTTGGACAGGGTTCCTCCTACAATGAGCAGTTCTTC
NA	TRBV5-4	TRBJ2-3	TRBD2	CASSLKAGLDTQYF	TGTGCCAGCAGCCTCAAAGCGGGGTTGGATACGCAGTATTTT
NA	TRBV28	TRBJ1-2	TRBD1	CASLDRVKGYTF	TGTGCCAGCCTGGACAGGGTTAAGGGCTACACCTTC
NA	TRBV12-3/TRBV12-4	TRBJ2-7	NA	CASSLVTYEQYF	TGTGCCAGCAGTTTAGTCACCTACGAGCAGTACTTC
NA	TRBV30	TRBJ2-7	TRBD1	CAWRWTGGVLGEQYF	TGTGCCTGGAGATGGACAGGGGGCGTCTTGGGGGAGCAGTACTTC
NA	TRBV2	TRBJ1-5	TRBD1	CASRSHLGTDYSNQPQHF	TGTGCCAGCAGGTCCCATCTCGGGACAGATTATAGCAATCAGCCCCAGCATTTT
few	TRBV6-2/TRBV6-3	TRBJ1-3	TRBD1	CASSSTHRDRNTIYF	TGTGCCAGCAGTTCAACACACCGGGACAGGAACACCATATATTTT
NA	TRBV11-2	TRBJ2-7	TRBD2	CASSLGEGDEQYF	TGTGCCAGCAGCTTAGGGGAGGGCGACGAGCAGTACTTC
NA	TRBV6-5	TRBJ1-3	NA	CASSYAGSGGNTIYF	TGTGCCAGCAGTTATGCCGGATCAGGGGGAAACACCATATATTTT
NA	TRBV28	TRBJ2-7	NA	CASSLGEVPYEQYF	TGTGCCAGCAGTTTAGGAGAGGTTCCCTACGAGCAGTACTTC